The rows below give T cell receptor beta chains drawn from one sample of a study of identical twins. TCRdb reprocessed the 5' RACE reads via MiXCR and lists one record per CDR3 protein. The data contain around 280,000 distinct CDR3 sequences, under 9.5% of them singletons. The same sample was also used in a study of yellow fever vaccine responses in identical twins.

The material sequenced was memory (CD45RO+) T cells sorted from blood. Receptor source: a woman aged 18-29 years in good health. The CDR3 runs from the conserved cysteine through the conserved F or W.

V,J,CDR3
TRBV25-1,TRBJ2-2,CASSEFFSEGTGELFF
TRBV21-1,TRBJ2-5,CAGNPTGPKRALFKETQYF
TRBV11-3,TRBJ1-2,CASSLKLGQAYGYTF
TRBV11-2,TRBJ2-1,CASAPQGNEQFF
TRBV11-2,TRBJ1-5,CASSSDRGDNQPQHF
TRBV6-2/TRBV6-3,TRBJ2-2,CASSFSGTDTGELFF
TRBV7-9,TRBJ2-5,CASSSKGGQGPQETQYF
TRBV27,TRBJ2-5,CASSTLYGTGGETQYF
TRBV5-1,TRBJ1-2,CASRLDPNYGYTF
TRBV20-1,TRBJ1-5,CSAIGGTHQPQHF
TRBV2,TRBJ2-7,CASCRGGYEQYF
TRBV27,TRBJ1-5,CASGPKSSNQPQHF
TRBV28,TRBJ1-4,CASRVPGTEKLFF
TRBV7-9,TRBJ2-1,CAGSRAGSDEQFF
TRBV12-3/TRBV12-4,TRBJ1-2,CASSLNRDGYTF
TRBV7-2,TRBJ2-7,CASSGGQSVYEQYF
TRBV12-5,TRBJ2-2,CASGLPYTGELFF
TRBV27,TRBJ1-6,CASSFSAVHSPLHF
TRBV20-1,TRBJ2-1,CSARDHKKRSRVDEQFF
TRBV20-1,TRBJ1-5,CCASSVLENAMNQPQHF
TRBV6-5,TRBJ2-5,CASGQETQYF
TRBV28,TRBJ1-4,CASSLGGRRVNEKLFF
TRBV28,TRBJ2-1,CASSEGLAGVNEQFF
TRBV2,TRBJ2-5,CASRKDSQETQYF
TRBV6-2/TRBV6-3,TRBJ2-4,CASSYSVSNIQYF
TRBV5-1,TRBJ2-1,CASRSPSRASGEQFF
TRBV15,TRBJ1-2,CATSRESGGGYGYTF
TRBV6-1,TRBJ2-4,CASSPTGDKNIQYF
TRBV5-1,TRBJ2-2,CASSPPPHGELFF
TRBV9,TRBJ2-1,CASSVVGGEGEQFF
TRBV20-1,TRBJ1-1,CSATDLRNTEAFF
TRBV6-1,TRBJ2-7,CASSADRAYEQYF
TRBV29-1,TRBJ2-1,CSVEGLADHNEQFF
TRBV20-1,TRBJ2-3,CSANPGTSGELDTQYF
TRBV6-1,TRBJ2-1,CASSSGGTSGYNEQLF
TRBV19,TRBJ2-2,CASRSQGSYTGELFF
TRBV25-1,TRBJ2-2,CASSGRTGSFGELFF
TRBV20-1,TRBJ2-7,CSAREASGIYEQYF
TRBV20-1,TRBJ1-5,CSARDARVSDRGNQPQHF
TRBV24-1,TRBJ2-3,CATSPHPGTSGTDTQYF
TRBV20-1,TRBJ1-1,CSALGQGWTEAFF
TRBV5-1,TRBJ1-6,CASSSQGVSYNSPLHF
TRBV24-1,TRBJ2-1,CATSDSLAEVYNEQFF
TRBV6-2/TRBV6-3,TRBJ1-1,CASSYRGGDTEAFF
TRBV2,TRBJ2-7,CASREDRTYEQYF
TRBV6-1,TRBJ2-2,CASALAGEDGSGELFF
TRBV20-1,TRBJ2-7,CSASRGTHYEQYF
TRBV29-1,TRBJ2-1,CSGRSGTSGRGEQFF
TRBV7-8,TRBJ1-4,CASSGDRGFEKLFF
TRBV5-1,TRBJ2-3,CASSLGQPRGTDTQYF
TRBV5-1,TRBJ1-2,CASSLVGALRDRNYGYTF
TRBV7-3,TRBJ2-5,CASSLKRVLLAGRTSNQETQYF
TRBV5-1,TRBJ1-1,CATGEGMNTEAFF
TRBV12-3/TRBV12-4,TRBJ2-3,CASSSTGNPTDTQYF
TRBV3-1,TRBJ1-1,CASSRSTMMNTEAFF
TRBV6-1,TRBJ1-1,CASTSIGGTEAFF
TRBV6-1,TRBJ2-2,CASSETSGGTGELFF